This record concerns one TCR beta chain sequence. The germline and genes are mouse ones. The read gets to within 3 residues of the CDR3 end, and the germline J gene fills in the rest. This specimen belongs to a study of CD8+ T cells in alopecia areata. Trimming stripped 6 bases from V and 4 bases from J, with 8 bases between. The CDR3 length is 13 residues. Germline V gives CDR1 NNHDY, CDR2 SYVADS. Combined cutaneous lymph node cells underwent sorting by CD4, CD8alpha, NKG2D, NKG2ACE and additional markers. Sequencing used cDNA as its template, made by extracting RNA and reverse transcribing it. Profiled with immunoSEQ multiplex PCR; TCRdb holds only in-frame clones, not every one. The sample has about 300,000 clones, none seen only once; the top ten hold 1.2%.

This clonotype was obtained from a C3H/HeJ mouse with alopecia areata. MHC haplotype of the strain: H2-k. The material sequenced was CD4+ T cells sorted from a lymph node. The V gene is TRBV13-3, the J gene TRBJ1-6, with D unclear. TRBJ1-6 qualifies as an ORF whose function is uncertain. The part of the CDR3 DNA that was read is TGTGCCAGCAAAGTCAATTATAATTCGCCC. It is translated as CASKVNYNSP. The entire CDR3 reads CASKVNYNSPLYF.